This T cell receptor (beta chain) was obtained from a study of shared clonotypes between healthy human individuals. The germline CDR1 and CDR2 sequences are KGHSH and LQKENI. The CDR3 sequence is 13 residues long. Sequencing was performed with immunoSEQ multiplex PCR; in TCRdb, only in-frame clones are kept and a portion is missing. The sample comprises a few million clones, around nine tenths of which are singletons, and 0.13% to 0.15% rests with the top ten. Sequencing was carried out using naive CD4+ T cells sorted from blood. Subset specified: CD45RA+ positively selected. The chain is built from TRBV18 and TRBJ2-5; D possibly corresponds to TRBD1 (5 bases). The J call is uncertain, as TRBJ2-7 better fits the DNA end. The receptor was isolated from a man between 18 and 35 years old in good health. The CDR3 bases are TGTGCCAGCTCGGGGCCCCGGTCGGGCGAGCAGTACTTC. This translates into CASSGPRSGEQYF.